This T cell receptor beta chain was captured in a study of blood T cell repertoires in COVID-19. Across the whole study: From the United States, Italy and Spain came samples of acute and convalescent COVID-19. The analysed material was cDNA or gDNA that came from T cells, B-cell-depleted T cells, or PBMCs.

Per the germline V gene, CDR1 is MNHNY and CDR2 is SVGAGI (reference sequence). This CDR3 has 15 amino acids. Trimming pared 6 bases from V and 1 base from J, leaving 13 bases between. Authors' processing steps: Estimation of nucleated cell counts was performed using reference gene primer amplification. Profiled with immunoSEQ multiplex PCR; TCRdb holds only in-frame clones, not every one. The DNA gave D and trimming, while V, J and clone size come from that table. The repertoire holds around 40,000 clones, roughly 78% seen once, with approximately 20% in the top ten. This clonotype was obtained from a man between 65 and 79 years old with acute or convalescent COVID-19. The genes are TRBV6-6 and TRBJ1-5; D might be TRBD1 (5 bases). Sequencing was performed on peripheral blood. The CDR3 loop reads CASSPPGESNQPQHF. The CDR3, as DNA: TGTGCCAGCAGCCCGCCGGGGGAAAGCAATCAGCCCCAGCATTTT.